The entry that follows covers one TCR beta chain sequence. Its binding antigen is unknown. No much larger clonotype is one base removed from it; base qualities were not supplied. To sequence the TCRbeta CDR3 region, genomic DNA was isolated from the sorted cells. TCRbeta CDR3 regions were sequenced using the immunoSEQ Assay. TCRdb's version of the immuneACCESS table is confined to in-frame rearrangements and falls short of the full clone set. An unresolved V gene accounts for under half of the shortfall where checked; the remainder is of unknown origin. The sample profile shows about 52,000 clones; approximately 94% of them were found once. The ten largest account for approximately 12% of the sample. The sample originates from a study of OX40 agonist ivuxolimab in advanced cancers. In terms of the full investigation: The costimulatory receptor OX40 (CD134) was targeted by ivuxolimab, a fully human IgG2 agonistic monoclonal antibody. Intravenous ivuxolimab was administered to patients every 2 weeks at six dose levels: 0.01, 0.1, 0.3, 1.5, 3 and 10 mg/kg. Of the roughly 51 patients in dose escalation, some 20 had hepatocellular carcinoma, about 15 had melanoma, 9 had renal cell carcinoma and 9 had head and neck cancer. In the dose-escalation cohort, 82.7% of patients were male, and the mean age was roughly 60 years, with a range of roughly 23 to 85. Patients were allowed to have had prior anti-PD-1, anti-PD-L1 or anti-CTLA-4 therapy, and approximately 40% of the dose-escalation patients had been treated with checkpoint inhibitors. Three dose-escalation patients achieved partial responses, one with hepatocellular carcinoma and two with cutaneous melanoma. Peripheral TCRbeta sequencing was intended to test whether TCR sequence diversity was altered and clonal T-cell expansion was caused by ivuxolimab. The monotherapy dose-escalation portion (N = 52 patients) of the phase I ivuxolimab trial is reported in the paper.

On the study overall, not on this receptor specifically: Which antigens the clonally expanded peripheral T cells were specific for was not determined. Low levels of normalized T-cell clonal expansion were also shown by some nonresponding patients. In partial responders in the 0.1-3.0 mg/kg groups, normalized peripheral clonal expansion was found to be among the lowest, especially among CD8+ T cells. Clonal expansion of both CD4+ and CD8+ blood T cells was observed from baseline to week 6 at doses 0.1 to 3.0 mg/kg. After ivuxolimab, more expanded clones were found on average in CD8+ T cells than in CD4+ T cells.

Trimmed from V: 4 bases; trimmed from J: 5 bases; junction bases lacking a gene match: 5. Taken from the germline V gene (reference sequence), the CDR1 and CDR2 loops are SEHNR and FQNEAQ. The CDR3 covers 14 residues, taking in both the cysteine and the phenylalanine. Solely the CDR3 DNA is kept, with 42 bases framed from the first base. Patients with autoimmune disease history or receiving systemic immunosuppression were excluded from the trial. Peripheral blood for TCR sequencing was collected from all dose cohorts at baseline, on cycle 4 day 1, and on cycle 7 day 1. The samples were drawn from a first-in-human, open-label, multicenter phase I dose-escalation trial of ivuxolimab. The trial enrolled adults with locally advanced or metastatic head and neck squamous cell, hepatocellular, melanoma or renal cell carcinoma. Before TCR sequencing, CD4+ T cells and CD8+ T cells were sorted from peripheral blood as separate populations.

The sequence links TRBV7-9 to TRBJ2-5; TRBD1 agrees with 9 junctional bases. This receptor was identified in an adult with an advanced solid tumor such as melanoma, head and neck, liver or kidney cancer. The sample here was CD4+ or CD8+ T cells sorted from blood, taken in a trial of the OX40 agonist ivuxolimab. The CDR3: CASSSGTGYETQYF. The nucleotide sequence reads as follows: TGTGCCAGCAGCTCAGGGACAGGGTACGAGACCCAGTACTTC.